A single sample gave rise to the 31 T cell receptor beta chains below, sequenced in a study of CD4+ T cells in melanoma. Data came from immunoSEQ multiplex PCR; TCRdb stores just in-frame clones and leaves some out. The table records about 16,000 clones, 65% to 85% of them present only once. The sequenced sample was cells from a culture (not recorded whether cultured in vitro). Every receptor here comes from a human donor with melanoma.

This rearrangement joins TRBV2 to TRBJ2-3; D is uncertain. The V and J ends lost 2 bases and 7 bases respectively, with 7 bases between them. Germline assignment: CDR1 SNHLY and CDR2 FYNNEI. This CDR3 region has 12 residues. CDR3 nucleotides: TGTGCCAGCAGTGAACGCGGAAATACGCAGTATTTT. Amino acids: CASSERGNTQYF.

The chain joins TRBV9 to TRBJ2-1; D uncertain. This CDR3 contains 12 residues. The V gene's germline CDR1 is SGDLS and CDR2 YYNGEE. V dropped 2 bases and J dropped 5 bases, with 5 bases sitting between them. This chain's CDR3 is CASSVGHNEQFF. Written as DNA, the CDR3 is TGTGCCAGCAGCGTGGGTCACAATGAGCAGTTCTTC.

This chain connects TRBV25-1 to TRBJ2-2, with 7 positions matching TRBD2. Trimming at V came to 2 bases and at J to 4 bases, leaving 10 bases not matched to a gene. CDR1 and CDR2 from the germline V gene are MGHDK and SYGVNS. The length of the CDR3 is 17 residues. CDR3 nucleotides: TGTGCCAGCAGTGAAGCGTGGCAGCGGGGCGGCACCGGGGAGCTGTTTTTT. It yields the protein CASSEAWQRGGTGELFF. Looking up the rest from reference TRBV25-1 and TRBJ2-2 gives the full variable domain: EADIYQTPRYLVIGTGKKITLECSQTMGHDKMYWYQQDPGMELHLIHYSYGVNSTEKGDLSSESTVSRIRTEHFPLTLESARPSHTSQYLCASSEAWQRGGTGELFFGEGSRLTVL.

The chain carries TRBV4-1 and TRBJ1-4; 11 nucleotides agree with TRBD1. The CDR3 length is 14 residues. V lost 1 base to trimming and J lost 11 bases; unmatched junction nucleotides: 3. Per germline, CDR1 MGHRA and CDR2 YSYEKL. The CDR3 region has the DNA TGCGCCAGCAGCCAAGCCGGGACAGGGGGGAAACTGTTTTTT. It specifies CASSQAGTGGKLFF.

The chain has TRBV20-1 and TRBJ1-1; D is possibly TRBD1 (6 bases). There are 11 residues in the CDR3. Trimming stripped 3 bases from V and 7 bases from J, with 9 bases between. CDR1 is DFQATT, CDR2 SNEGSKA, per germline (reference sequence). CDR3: CSASRGREAFF. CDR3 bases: TGCAGTGCTAGCAGGGGCCGTGAAGCTTTCTTT.

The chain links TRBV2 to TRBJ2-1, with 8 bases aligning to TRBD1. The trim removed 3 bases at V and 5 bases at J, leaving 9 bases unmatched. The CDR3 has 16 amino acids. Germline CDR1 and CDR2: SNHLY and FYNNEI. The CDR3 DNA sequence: TGTGCCAGCAGTGATGACCCCAGGGGGCTAGACAATGAGCAGTTCTTC. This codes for CASSDDPRGLDNEQFF.

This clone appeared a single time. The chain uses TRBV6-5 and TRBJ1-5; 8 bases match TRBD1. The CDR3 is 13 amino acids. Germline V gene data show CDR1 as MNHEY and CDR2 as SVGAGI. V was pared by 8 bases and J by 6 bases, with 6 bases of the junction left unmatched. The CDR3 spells CASGQGNSQPQHF. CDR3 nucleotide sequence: TGTGCCAGCGGACAGGGAAATTCTCAGCCCCAGCATTTT.

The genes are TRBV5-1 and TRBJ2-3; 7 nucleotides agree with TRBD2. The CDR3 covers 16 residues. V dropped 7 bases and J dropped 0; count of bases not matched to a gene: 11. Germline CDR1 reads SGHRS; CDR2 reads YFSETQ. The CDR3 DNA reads TGCGCCAGCGGCACTGAGCGGGGAACTAGCACAGATACGCAGTATTTT. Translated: CASGTERGTSTDTQYF.

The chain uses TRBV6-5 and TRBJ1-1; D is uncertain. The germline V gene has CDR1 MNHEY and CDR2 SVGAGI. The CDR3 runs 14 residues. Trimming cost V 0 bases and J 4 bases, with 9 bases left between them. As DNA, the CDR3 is TGTGCCAGCAGTTACTCGAGGTCACTCACTGAAGCTTTCTTT. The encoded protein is CASSYSRSLTEAFF.

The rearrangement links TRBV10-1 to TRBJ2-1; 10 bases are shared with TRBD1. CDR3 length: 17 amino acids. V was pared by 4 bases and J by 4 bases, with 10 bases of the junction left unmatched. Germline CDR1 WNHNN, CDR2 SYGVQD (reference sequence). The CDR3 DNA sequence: TGCGCCAGCAGTGGCTCGGACAGGGGGTTCCTTTACAATGAGCAGTTCTTC. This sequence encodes CASSGSDRGFLYNEQFF.

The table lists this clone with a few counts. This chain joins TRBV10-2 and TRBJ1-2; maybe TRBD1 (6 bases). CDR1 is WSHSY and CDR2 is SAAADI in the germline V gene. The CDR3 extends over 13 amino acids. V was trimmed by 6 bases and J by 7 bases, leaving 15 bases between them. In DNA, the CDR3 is TGCGCCAGCAGCGATCCAGGGGATCGTGGCTACACCTTC. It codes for CASSDPGDRGYTF.

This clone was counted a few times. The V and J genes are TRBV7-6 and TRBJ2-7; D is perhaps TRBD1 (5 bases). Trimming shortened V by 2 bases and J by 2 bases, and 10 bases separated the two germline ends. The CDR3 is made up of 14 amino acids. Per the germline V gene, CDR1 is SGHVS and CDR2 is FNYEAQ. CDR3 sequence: CASSLRRGAYEQYF. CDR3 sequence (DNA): TGTGCCAGCAGCTTAAGAAGGGGCGCCTACGAGCAGTACTTC.

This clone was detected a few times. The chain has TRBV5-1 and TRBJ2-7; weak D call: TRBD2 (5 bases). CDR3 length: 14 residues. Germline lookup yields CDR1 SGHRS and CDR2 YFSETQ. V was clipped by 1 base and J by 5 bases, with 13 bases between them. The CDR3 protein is CASSLQNSEDEQYF. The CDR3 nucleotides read TGCGCCAGCAGCTTGCAAAATAGCGAGGACGAGCAGTACTTC.

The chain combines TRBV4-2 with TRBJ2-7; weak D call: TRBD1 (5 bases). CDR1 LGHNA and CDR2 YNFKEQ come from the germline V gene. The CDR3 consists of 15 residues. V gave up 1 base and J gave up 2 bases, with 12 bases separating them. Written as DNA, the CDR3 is TGTGCCAGCAGCCAAGGGCCAGGGTCTACCTACGAGCAGTACTTC. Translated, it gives CASSQGPGSTYEQYF.

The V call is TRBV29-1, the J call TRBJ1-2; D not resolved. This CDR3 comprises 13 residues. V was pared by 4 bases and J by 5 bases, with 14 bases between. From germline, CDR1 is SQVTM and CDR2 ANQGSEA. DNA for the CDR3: TGCAGCGTTGGGGCCGGAACGGAGTATGGCTACACCTTC. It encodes CSVGAGTEYGYTF. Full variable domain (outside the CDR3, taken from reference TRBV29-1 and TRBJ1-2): SAVISQKPSRDICQRGTSLTIQCQVDSQVTMMFWYRQQPGQSLTLIATANQGSEATYESGFVIDKFPISRPNLTFSTLTVSNMSPEDSSIYLCSVGAGTEYGYTFGSGTRLTVV.

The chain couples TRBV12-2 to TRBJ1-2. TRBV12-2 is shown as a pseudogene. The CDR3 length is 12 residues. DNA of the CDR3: TGTGCAAGTCGCTCCTTGAGAGGGGAGTTTACCTTC. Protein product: CASRSLRGEFTF.

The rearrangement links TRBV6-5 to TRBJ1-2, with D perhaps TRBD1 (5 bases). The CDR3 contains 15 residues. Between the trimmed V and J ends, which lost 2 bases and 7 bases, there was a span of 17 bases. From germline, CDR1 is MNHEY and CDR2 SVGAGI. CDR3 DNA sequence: TGTGCCAGCAGTTACGCGGTACAGGTTTCAAGTGGCTACACCTTC. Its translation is CASSYAVQVSSGYTF.

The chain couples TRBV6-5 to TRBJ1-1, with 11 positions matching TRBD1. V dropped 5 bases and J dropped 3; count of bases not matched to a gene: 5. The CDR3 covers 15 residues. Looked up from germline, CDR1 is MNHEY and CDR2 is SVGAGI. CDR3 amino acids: CASSGQGAGDTEAFF. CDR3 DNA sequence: TGTGCCAGCAGTGGACAGGGGGCTGGTGACACTGAAGCTTTCTTT.

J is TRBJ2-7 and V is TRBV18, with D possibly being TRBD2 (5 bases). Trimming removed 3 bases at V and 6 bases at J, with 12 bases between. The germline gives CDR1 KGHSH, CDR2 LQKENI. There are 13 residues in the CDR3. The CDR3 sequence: CASSPGVFREQYF. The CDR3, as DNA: TGTGCCAGCTCACCGGGAGTTTTCCGCGAGCAGTACTTC. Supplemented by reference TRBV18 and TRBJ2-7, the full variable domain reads NAGVMQNPRHLVRRRGQEARLRCSPMKGHSHVYWYRQLPEEGLKFMVYLQKENIIDESGMPKERFSAEFPKEGPSILRIQQVVRGDSAAYFCASSPGVFREQYFGPGTRLTVT.

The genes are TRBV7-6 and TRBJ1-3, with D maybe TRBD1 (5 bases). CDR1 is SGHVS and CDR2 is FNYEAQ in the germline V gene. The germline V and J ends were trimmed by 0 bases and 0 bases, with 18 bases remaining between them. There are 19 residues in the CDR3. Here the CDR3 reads CASSLAPWQGVSSGNTIYF. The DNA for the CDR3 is TGTGCCAGCAGCTTAGCGCCGTGGCAGGGTGTAAGCTCTGGAAACACCATATATTTT.

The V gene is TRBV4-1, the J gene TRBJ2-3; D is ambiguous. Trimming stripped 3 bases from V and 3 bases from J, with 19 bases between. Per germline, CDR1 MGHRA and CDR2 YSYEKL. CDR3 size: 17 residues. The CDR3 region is CASSQTPFQVKTDTQYF. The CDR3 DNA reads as TGCGCCAGCAGCCAGACTCCATTCCAAGTTAAGACAGATACGCAGTATTTT.

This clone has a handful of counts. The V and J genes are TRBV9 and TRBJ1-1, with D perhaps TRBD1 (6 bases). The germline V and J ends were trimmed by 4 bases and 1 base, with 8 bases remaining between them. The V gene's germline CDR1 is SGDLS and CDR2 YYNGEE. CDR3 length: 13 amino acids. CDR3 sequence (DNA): TGTGCCAGCAGCTGGGGACAGAACACTGAAGCTTTCTTT. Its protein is CASSWGQNTEAFF.

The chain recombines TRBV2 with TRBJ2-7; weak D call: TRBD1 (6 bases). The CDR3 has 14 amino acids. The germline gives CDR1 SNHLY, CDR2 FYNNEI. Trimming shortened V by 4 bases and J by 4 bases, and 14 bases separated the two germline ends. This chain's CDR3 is CASSGSDSGYEQYF. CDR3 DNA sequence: TGTGCCAGCAGTGGGTCGGACAGTGGGTACGAGCAGTACTTC.

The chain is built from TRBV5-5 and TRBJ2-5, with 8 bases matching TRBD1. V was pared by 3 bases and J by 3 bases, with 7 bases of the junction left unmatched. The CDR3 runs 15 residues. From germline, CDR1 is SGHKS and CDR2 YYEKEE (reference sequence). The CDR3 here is CASSSRDRTKETQYF. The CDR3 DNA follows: TGTGCCAGCAGCTCTCGGGACAGGACAAAAGAGACCCAGTACTTC.

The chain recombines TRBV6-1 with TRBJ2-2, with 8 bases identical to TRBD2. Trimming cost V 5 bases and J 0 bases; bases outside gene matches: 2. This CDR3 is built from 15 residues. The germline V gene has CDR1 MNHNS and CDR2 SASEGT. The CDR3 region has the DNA TGTGCCAGCAGTCGGGGGGGCTCGAACACCGGGGAGCTGTTTTTT. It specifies CASSRGGSNTGELFF.

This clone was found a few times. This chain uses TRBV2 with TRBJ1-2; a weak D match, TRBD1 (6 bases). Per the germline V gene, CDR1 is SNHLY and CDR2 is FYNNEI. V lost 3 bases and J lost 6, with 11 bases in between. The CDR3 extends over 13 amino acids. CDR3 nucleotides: TGTGCCAGCAGTGATCTACAGGGTGATGGCTACACCTTC. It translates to CASSDLQGDGYTF.

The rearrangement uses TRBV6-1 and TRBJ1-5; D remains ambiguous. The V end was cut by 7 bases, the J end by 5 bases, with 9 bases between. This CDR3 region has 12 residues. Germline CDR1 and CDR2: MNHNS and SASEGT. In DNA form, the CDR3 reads TGTGCCAGCACAGGAGCTTATCAGCCCCAGCATTTT. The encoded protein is CASTGAYQPQHF.

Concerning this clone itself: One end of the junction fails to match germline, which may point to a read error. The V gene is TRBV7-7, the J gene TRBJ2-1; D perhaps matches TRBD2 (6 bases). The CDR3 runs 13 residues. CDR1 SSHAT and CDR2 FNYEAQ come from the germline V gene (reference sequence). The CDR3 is CASSLTGGHEQFF. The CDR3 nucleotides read TGTGCTAGCAGCTTAACCGGGGGACATGAGCAGTTCTTC.

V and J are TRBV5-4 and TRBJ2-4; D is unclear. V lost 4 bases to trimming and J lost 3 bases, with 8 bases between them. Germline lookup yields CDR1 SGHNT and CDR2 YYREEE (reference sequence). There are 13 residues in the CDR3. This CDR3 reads CASSVLGKNIQYF. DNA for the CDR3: TGTGCCAGCAGCGTTCTGGGCAAAAACATTCAGTACTTC. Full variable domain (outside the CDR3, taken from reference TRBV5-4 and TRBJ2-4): ETGVTQSPTHLIKTRGQQVTLRCSSQSGHNTVSWYQQALGQGPQFIFQYYREEENGRGNFPPRFSGLQFPNYSSELNVNALELDDSALYLCASSVLGKNIQYFGAGTRLSVL.

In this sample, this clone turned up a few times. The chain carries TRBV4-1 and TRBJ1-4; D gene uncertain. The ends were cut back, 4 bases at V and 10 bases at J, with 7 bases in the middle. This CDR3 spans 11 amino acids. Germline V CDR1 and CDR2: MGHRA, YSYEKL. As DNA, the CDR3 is TGCGCCAGCAGCCTATTAGGAAAACTGTTTTTT. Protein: CASSLLGKLFF.

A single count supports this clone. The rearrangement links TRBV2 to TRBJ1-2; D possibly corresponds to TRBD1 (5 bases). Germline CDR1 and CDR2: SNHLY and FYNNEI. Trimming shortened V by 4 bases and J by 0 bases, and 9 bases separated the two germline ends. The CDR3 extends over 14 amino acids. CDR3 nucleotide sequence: TGTGCCAGCAGTGGACAGACATCTAACTATGGCTACACCTTC. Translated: CASSGQTSNYGYTF.